Listed here are 23 T cell receptor beta chains from one sample, sequenced in a study of vaccination and CD4 T cells after COVID-19. With the Oncomine TCR Beta short-read assay, DNA from cultured CD4+ T cells was sequenced. MiXCR was run by TCRdb on the PCR reads, yielding one entry per CDR3 protein. The table shows approximately 12,000 distinct CDR3 sequences, with around 80% occurring only once. Treatment described: roughly 10-day PBMC culture with coronavirus spike peptide pools or control peptides (ViraFEST assay). No antigens are known for them. The source material was CD4+ T cells from blood, cultured in vitro. The source of these receptors is a human donor who had recovered from COVID-19.

This clonotype showed up just a few times. This chain joins TRBV20-1 and TRBJ2-2, with 7 bases fitting TRBD2. This CDR3 spans 18 amino acids. Trimming took 6 bases from V and 4 from J; bases not matched to a gene: 20. Looked up from germline, CDR1 is DFQATT and CDR2 is SNEGSKA (reference sequence). CDR3 loop: CSAKLLRSGGEATGELFF. Here the CDR3 DNA reads TGCAGTGCCAAGCTTTTGAGGAGTGGGGGGGAGGCCACCGGGGAGCTGTTTTTT.

The rearrangement uses TRBV20-1 and TRBJ2-7; 11 bases are a match to TRBD2. V shed 1 base, J shed 3 bases, and the junction held 11 bases outside the gene matches. Germline CDR1 reads DFQATT; CDR2 reads SNEGSKA (reference sequence). The CDR3 spans 17 residues. The CDR3 coding sequence is TGCAGTGCTAGAGTTCGGTTTACTAGCGGGAGCCTCTACGAGCAGTACTTC. Protein sequence: CSARVRFTSGSLYEQYF.

The V gene is TRBV28, the J gene TRBJ2-7; no reliable D call. The V gene's germline CDR1 is MDHEN and CDR2 SYDVKM. The CDR3 extends over 11 amino acids. With 9 bases removed from V and 6 bases from J, the gap between germline ends came to 12 bases. The CDR3 DNA sequence: TGTGCCAGTCAACGGGCCTCCGAGCAGTACTTC. This gives the protein CASQRASEQYF. Using reference TRBV28 and TRBJ2-7 for the parts outside the CDR3, the full variable domain is DVKVTQSSRYLVKRTGEKVFLECVQDMDHENMFWYRQDPGLGLRLIYFSYDVKMKEKGDIPEGYSVSREKKERFSLILESASTNQTSMYLCASQRASEQYFGPGTRLTVT.

The rearrangement joins TRBV20-1 to TRBJ1-2; the D gene is possibly TRBD1 (6 bases). Per germline, CDR1 DFQATT and CDR2 SNEGSKA (reference sequence). This CDR3 has 12 residues. Trimming removed 7 bases at V and 0 bases at J, with 9 bases between. This CDR3 reads CSVTGANYGYTF. CDR3 nucleotide sequence: TGCAGTGTGACAGGAGCTAACTATGGCTACACCTTC.

The chain couples TRBV28 to TRBJ1-3, with unresolved D. Between the trimmed V and J ends, which lost 3 bases and 0 bases, there was a span of 12 bases. Per the germline V gene, CDR1 is MDHEN and CDR2 is SYDVKM. This CDR3 has 16 amino acids. The CDR3 spells CASSFPDGRSGNTIYF. The CDR3 DNA follows: TGTGCCAGCAGTTTCCCGGACGGCCGCTCTGGAAACACCATATATTTT.

The sample holds one count of this clonotype. V gene TRBV7-9 combines with J gene TRBJ1-2; possible D gene TRBD1, 6 bases. CDR3 length: 16 amino acids. Germline CDR1 is SEHNR and CDR2 is FQNEAQ (reference sequence). V was pared by 4 bases and J by 3 bases, with 18 bases between. The CDR3 reads CASSSRGGGADYGYTF. The CDR3 bases are TGTGCCAGCAGCTCGCGAGGGGGGGGCGCTGACTATGGCTACACCTTC.

The chain recombines TRBV12-3 or TRBV12-4 with TRBJ1-5, with 9 positions matching TRBD1. The V gene end was trimmed by 3 bases and the J gene end by 7 bases; junction bases not matched to a gene: 7. The CDR3 contains 15 residues. The CDR3 sequence: CASSLGDRDRQPQHF. DNA of the CDR3: TGTGCCAGCAGTTTGGGGGACAGGGACCGCCAGCCCCAGCATTTT.

The chain carries TRBV6-2 or TRBV6-3 and TRBJ1-2; possibly TRBD1 for D (5 bases). With 8 bases removed from V and 4 bases from J, the gap between germline ends came to 8 bases. The CDR3 has 11 amino acids. The germline CDR1 and CDR2 sequences are MNHEY and SVGEGT. The CDR3 DNA reads TGTGCCAGCGGGACCTTCTATGGCTACACCTTC. Encoded protein: CASGTFYGYTF.

The chain couples TRBV20-1 to TRBJ1-2; D is undetermined. Trimming removed 3 bases from V and 4 bases from J, with 6 bases in between. The CDR3 loop spans 11 amino acids. Germline V gene data show CDR1 as DFQATT and CDR2 as SNEGSKA (reference sequence). The CDR3 region has the DNA TGCAGTGCTAGGATCCTCTATGGCTACACCTTC. It codes for CSARILYGYTF.

CDR3: CASSSLNRGTEAFF. In DNA, the CDR3 is TGTGCCAGCAGTTCCCTCAATCGAGGTACTGAAGCTTTCTTT. J is TRBJ1-1 and V is TRBV28; D not resolved. Trimming took 4 bases from V and 5 from J, leaving 14 bases between them. The CDR3 covers 14 residues. Germline CDR1 MDHEN, CDR2 SYDVKM.

This rearrangement joins TRBV4-3 to TRBJ2-1, with a possible D match to TRBD1 (5 bases). The V and J ends lost 0 bases and 2 bases respectively, with 14 bases between them. CDR3 length: 17 amino acids. The germline V gene has CDR1 LGHNA and CDR2 YSLEER. In nucleotides, the CDR3 is TGCGCCAGCAGCCAAGACCCAAAAGGGGCGGCCTACAATGAGCAGTTCTTC. It specifies CASSQDPKGAAYNEQFF.

The rearrangement joins TRBV7-8 to TRBJ2-2; 7 bases agree with TRBD2. From germline, CDR1 is SGHVS and CDR2 FQNEAQ. The CDR3 is 15 amino acids. J gave up 8 bases and V 5 bases, and 11 bases lay outside the gene matches. As DNA, the CDR3 is TGTGCCAGCAGCGGGGACTATTGGGTGGTTGGGGAGCTGTTTTTT. It yields the protein CASSGDYWVVGELFF.

This clonotype has only one observation. J is TRBJ1-2 and V is TRBV6-1; 8 bases match TRBD1. After removal of 7 bases from V and 3 bases from J, the junction contained 4 bases not matched to a gene. CDR1 is MNHNS and CDR2 is SASEGT in the germline V gene. The CDR3 loop spans 13 amino acids. The CDR3 nucleotides read TGTGCCAGCACCCCGACAGGGGACTATGGCTACACCTTC. Translated: CASTPTGDYGYTF.

A few counts support this clonotype. V and J are TRBV7-2 and TRBJ2-7; tentative D call: TRBD2 (7 bases). Germline assignment: CDR1 SGHTA and CDR2 FQGNSA. There are 12 residues in the CDR3. V lost 6 bases and J 7 bases, leaving 13 bases between the germline ends. In DNA, the CDR3 is TGTGCCAGCAGGACCGGGGGGCAGGAGCAGTACTTC. The encoded protein is CASRTGGQEQYF.

The chain has TRBV20-1 and TRBJ2-7; 7 bases match TRBD2. The germline V gene encodes CDR1 DFQATT and CDR2 SNEGSKA (reference sequence). With 4 bases clipped from V and 4 bases from J, the junction kept 7 bases outside the gene matches. CDR3 length: 13 amino acids. CDR3 coding DNA: TGCAGTGCTAAAAGGGAGGGAGTTTACGAGCAGTACTTC. Amino acids: CSAKREGVYEQYF.

This clonotype was counted a few times. This chain joins TRBV20-1 and TRBJ2-7; 10 bases align to TRBD2. The CDR3 is 15 amino acids. The V gene end was trimmed by 4 bases and the J gene end by 4 bases; junction bases not matched to a gene: 10. CDR1 is DFQATT, CDR2 SNEGSKA, per germline (reference sequence). CDR3 sequence: CSATKREGLGYEQYF. The CDR3 coding sequence is TGCAGTGCTACGAAGCGGGAGGGCCTAGGTTACGAGCAGTACTTC.

The chain links TRBV7-9 to TRBJ1-5; no clear D gene. The CDR3 covers 14 residues. The germline gives CDR1 SEHNR, CDR2 FQNEAQ (reference sequence). V was shortened by 3 bases and J by 5 bases, with 11 bases between the two germline ends. CDR3 in DNA: TGTGCCAGCAGCTTGGGCAGGCCCGATCAGCCCCAGCATTTT. This translates into CASSLGRPDQPQHF.

This chain uses TRBV3-1 with TRBJ2-2; D not resolved. V gave up 1 base and J gave up 3 bases, with 9 bases separating them. Germline V gene sequence: CDR1 LGHDT, CDR2 YNNKEL (reference sequence). This CDR3 region has 15 residues. CDR3 residues: CASSQAPTHTGELFF. The CDR3 nucleotides read TGTGCCAGCAGCCAAGCCCCTACACACACCGGGGAGCTGTTTTTT. Combining the CDR3 with reference TRBV3-1 and TRBJ2-2 gives the whole variable domain DTAVSQTPKYLVTQMGNDKSIKCEQNLGHDTMYWYKQDSKKFLKIMFSYNNKELIINETVPNRFSPKSPDKAHLNLHINSLELGDSAVYFCASSQAPTHTGELFFGEGSRLTVL.

The chain joins TRBV7-2 to TRBJ1-5, with TRBD1 as a possible D gene (6 bases). Germline V gene sequence: CDR1 SGHTA, CDR2 FQGNSA. V shed 3 bases and J shed 1 base, with 7 bases lying between them. The CDR3 contains 14 residues. This chain's CDR3 is CASSFQGSNQPQHF. CDR3 coding DNA: TGTGCCAGCAGCTTCCAGGGGAGCAATCAGCCCCAGCATTTT.

V and J are TRBV19 and TRBJ2-3; TRBD2 matches 10 bases. V gave up 7 bases and J gave up 3 bases; unmatched junction bases: 4. This CDR3 region has 14 residues. Germline CDR1 LNHDA, CDR2 SQIVND (reference sequence). This CDR3 is CASMELAGTDTQYF. The CDR3, as DNA: TGTGCCAGTATGGAACTAGCGGGAACAGATACGCAGTATTTT. The complete variable domain, with remaining parts taken from reference TRBV19 and TRBJ2-3, reads DGGITQSPKYLFRKEGQNVTLSCEQNLNHDAMYWYRQDPGQGLRLIYYSQIVNDFQKGDIAEGYSVSREKKESFPLTVTSAQKNPTAFYLCASMELAGTDTQYFGPGTRLTVL.

The chain recombines TRBV15 with TRBJ1-6; perhaps TRBD1 as D (6 bases). Trimming left V 0 bases short and J 10 bases short, with 13 bases between. CDR1 and CDR2 (germline): LNHNV, YYDKDF (reference sequence). The CDR3 runs 15 residues. The CDR3 DNA reads as TGTGCCACCAGCAGAGATGGGCAGGGGAAGTCACCCCTCCACTTT. This gives the protein CATSRDGQGKSPLHF.

The V call is TRBV7-2, the J call TRBJ2-7; 7 bases fit TRBD2. Germline trimming cut 5 bases from V and 1 base from J; bases unmatched to any gene: 5. This CDR3 is 14 amino acids long. The germline gives CDR1 SGHTA, CDR2 FQGNSA. The CDR3 is CASSGGTTSYEQYF. CDR3 nucleotide sequence: TGTGCCAGCAGCGGAGGGACTACTTCCTACGAGCAGTACTTC. Variable domain in full (rest from reference TRBV7-2 and TRBJ2-7): GAGVSQSPSNKVTEKGKDVELRCDPISGHTALYWYRQSLGQGLEFLIYFQGNSAPDKSGLPSDRFSAERTGGSVSTLTIQRTQQEDSAVYLCASSGGTTSYEQYFGPGTRLTVT.

This sequence joins TRBV6-5 and TRBJ2-7; no clear D gene. V lost 2 bases and J lost 3, with 14 bases in between. The CDR3 totals 15 residues. CDR1 is MNHEY, CDR2 SVGAGI, per germline. In DNA, the CDR3 is TGTGCCAGCAGTTACCGGCCCTCCCCGCTCTACGAGCAGTACTTC. This translates into CASSYRPSPLYEQYF.